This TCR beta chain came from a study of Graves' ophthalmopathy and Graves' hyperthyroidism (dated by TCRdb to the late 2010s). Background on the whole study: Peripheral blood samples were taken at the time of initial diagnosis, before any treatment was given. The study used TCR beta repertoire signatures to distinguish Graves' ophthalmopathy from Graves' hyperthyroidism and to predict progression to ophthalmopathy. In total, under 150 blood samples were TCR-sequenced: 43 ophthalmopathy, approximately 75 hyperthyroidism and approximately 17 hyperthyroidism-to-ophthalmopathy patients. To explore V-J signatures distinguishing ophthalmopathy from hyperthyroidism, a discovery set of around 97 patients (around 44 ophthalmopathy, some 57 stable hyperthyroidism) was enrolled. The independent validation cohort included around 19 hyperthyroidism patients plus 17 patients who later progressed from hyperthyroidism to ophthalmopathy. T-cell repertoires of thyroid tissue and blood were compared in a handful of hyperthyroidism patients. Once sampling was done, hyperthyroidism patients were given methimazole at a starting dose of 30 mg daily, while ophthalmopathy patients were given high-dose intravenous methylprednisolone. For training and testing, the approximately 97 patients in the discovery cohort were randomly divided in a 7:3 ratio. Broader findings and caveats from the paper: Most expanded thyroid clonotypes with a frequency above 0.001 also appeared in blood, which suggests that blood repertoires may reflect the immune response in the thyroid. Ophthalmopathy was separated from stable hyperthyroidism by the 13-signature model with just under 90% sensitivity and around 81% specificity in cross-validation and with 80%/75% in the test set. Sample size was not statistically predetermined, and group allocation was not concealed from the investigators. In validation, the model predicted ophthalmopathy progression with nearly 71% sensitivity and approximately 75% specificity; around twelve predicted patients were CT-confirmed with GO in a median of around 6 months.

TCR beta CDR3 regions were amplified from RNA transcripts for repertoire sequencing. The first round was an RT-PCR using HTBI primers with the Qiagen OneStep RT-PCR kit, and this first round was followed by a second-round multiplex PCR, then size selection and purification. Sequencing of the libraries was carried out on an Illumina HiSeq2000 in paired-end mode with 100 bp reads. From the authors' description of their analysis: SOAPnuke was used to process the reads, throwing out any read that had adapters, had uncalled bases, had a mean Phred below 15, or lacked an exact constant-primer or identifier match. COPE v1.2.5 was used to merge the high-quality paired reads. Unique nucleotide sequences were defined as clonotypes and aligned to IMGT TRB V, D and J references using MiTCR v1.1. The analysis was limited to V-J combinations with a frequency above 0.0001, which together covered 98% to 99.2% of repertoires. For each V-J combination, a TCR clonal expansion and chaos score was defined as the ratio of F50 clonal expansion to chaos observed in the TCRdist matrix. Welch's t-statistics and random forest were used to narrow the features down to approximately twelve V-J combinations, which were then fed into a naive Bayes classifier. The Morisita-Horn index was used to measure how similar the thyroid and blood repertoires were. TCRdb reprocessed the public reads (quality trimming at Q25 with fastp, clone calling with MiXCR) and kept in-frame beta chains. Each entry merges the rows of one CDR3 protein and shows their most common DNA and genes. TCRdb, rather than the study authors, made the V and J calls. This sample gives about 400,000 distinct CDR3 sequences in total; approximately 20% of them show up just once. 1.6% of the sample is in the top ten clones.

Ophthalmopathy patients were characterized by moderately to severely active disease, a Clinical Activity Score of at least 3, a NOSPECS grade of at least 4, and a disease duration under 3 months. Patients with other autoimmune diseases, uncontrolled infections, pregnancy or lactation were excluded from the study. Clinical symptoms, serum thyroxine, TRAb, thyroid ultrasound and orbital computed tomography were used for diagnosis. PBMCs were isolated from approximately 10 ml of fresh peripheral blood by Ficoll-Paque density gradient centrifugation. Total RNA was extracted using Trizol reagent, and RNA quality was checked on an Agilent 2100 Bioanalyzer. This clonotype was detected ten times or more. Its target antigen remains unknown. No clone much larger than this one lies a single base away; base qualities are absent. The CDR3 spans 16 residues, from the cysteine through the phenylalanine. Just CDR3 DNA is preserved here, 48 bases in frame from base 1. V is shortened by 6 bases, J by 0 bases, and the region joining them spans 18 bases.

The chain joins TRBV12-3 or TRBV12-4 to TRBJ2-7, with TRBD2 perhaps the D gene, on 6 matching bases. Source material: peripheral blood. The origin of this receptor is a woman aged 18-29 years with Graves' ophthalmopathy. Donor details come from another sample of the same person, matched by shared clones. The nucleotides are TGTGCCAGCAGCTCAACCACAGCGGGCAGCTCCTACGAGCAGTACTTC. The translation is CASSSTTAGSSYEQYF.